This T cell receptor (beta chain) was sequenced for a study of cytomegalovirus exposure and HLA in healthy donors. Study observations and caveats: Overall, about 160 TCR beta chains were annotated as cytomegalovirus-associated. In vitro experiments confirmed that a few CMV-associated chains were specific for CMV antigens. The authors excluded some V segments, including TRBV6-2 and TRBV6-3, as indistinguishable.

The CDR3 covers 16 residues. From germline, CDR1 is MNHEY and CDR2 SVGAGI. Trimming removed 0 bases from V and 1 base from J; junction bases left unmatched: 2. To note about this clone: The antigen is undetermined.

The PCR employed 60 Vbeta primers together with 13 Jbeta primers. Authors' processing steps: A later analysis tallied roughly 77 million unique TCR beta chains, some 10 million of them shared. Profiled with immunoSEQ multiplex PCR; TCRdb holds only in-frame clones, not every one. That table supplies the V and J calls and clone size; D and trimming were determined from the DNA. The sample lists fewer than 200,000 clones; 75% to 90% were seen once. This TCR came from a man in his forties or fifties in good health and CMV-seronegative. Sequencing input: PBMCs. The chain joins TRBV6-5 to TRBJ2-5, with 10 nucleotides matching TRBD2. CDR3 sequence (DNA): TGTGCCAGCAGTTACTCCCTAGCGGGAGTCCAAGAGACCCAGTACTTC. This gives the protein CASSYSLAGVQETQYF.